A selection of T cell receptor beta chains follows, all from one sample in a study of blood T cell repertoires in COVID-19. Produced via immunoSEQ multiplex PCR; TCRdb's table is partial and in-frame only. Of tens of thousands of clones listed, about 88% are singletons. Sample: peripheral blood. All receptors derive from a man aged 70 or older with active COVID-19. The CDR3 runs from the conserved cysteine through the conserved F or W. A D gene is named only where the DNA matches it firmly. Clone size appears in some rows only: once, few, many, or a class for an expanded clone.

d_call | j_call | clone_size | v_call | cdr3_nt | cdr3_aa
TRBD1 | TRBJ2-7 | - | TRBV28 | TGTGCCAGCAGTGGGGCGGGGACAGGGGGCTACGAGCAGTACTTC | CASSGAGTGGYEQYF
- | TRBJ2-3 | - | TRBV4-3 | TGCGCCAGCAGCTACGGTACTAGCACAGATACGCAGTATTTT | CASSYGTSTDTQYF
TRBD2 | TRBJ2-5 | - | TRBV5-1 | TGCGCCAGCAGCTTCCACCCTACGCGGGAGCGAACCCAAGAGACCCAGTACTTC | CASSFHPTRERTQETQYF
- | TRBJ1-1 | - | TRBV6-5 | TGTGCCAGCAAGGACAGTATGAACACTGAAGCTTTCTTT | CASKDSMNTEAFF
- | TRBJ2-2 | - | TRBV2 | TGTGCCAGCAGTTTGGAGGGCCACCGGGAGCTGTTTTTT | CASSLEGHRELFF
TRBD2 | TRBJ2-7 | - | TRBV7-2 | TGTGCCAGCAGCAGGGGACTAGCGGGAGCCCTAGGCTTC | CASSRGLAGALGF
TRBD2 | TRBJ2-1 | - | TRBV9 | TGTGCCAGCAGCACCCCCAGCGGGACCTACAATGAGCAGTTCTTC | CASSTPSGTYNEQFF
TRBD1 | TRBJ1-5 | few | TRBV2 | TGTGCCAGCAGCCGCGGACAGGGTCGCAATCAGCCCCAGCATTTT | CASSRGQGRNQPQHF
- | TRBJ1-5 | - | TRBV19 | TGTGCCAGTAGGACTGGATTACAGGGAGGCAATCAGCCCCAGCATTTT | CASRTGLQGGNQPQHF
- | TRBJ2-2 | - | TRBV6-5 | TGTGCCAGCAGTTACTCTTGGAACAGGGCAGGCGGGGAGCTGTTTTTT | CASSYSWNRAGGELFF
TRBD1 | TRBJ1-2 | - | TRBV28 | TGTGCCAGCAGTCCGGCCGGGACAGGGGGCGAGAACTATGGCTACACCTTC | CASSPAGTGGENYGYTF
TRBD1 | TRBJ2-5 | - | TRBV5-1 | TGCGCCAGCAGCTTGACAGGGGGGTCAGAGACCCAGTACTTC | CASSLTGGSETQYF
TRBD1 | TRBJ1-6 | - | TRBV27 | TGTGCCAGCAGTTTTGGGACAGGGGGTAATTCACCCCTCCACTTT | CASSFGTGGNSPLHF
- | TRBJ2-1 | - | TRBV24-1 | TGTGCCACCAGTGACCTCCATGAGCAGTTCTTC | CATSDLHEQFF
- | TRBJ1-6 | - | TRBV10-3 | TGTGCCATCAGTGGTAGCGCGGATAATTCACCCCTCCACTTT | CAISGSADNSPLHF
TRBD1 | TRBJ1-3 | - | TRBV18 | TGTGCCAGCTCACCTTCCGGGCGGGACAGGATATTCTCTGGAAACACCATATATTTT | CASSPSGRDRIFSGNTIYF
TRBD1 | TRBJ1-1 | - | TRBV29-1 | TGCAGCGTGGAGGGACAGCCCCTTTCCTTT | CSVEGQPLSF
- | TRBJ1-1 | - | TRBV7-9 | TGTGCCAGCAGGGAAGGGGTAAACACTGAAGCTTTCTTT | CASREGVNTEAFF
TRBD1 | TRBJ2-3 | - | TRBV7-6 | TGTGCCAGCAGCATGGACAGGGGGCGGGCAGATACGCAGTATTTT | CASSMDRGRADTQYF
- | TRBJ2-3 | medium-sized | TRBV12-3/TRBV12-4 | TGTGCCAGCAGTTTCTTCCCAGATACGCAGTATTTT | CASSFFPDTQYF
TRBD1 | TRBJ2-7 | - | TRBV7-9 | TGTGCCAGCAGCCCCCCGACAGGGGCCTACGAGCAGTACTTC | CASSPPTGAYEQYF
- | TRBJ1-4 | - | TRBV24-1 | TGTGCCACCAGTGATCCCGGCAGGGGTGAAGAAAAACTGTTTTTT | CATSDPGRGEEKLFF
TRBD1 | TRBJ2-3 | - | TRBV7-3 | TGTGCCAGCAGATTGACAGGGCAAAGCACAGATACGCAGTATTTT | CASRLTGQSTDTQYF
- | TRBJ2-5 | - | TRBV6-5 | TGTGCCAGCAGTTACTGGGGCCTACAAGAGACCCAGTACTTC | CASSYWGLQETQYF
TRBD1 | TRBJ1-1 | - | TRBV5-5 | TGTGCCAGCAGCGAACAGGGGCTCACTGAAGCTTTCTTT | CASSEQGLTEAFF
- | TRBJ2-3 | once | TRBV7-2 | TGTGCCAGCAGCTTAGGCGCCACAGATACGCAGTATTTT | CASSLGATDTQYF
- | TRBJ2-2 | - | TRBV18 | TGTGCCAGCTCACCCGACAGGTCGAACACCGGGGAGCTGTTTTTT | CASSPDRSNTGELFF
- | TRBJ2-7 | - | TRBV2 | TGTGCCAGCAGTGCCCTCGAGGGCAAAGGTAGTGACGAGCAGTACTTC | CASSALEGKGSDEQYF
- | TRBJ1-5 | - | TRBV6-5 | TGTGCCAGCAGTTACTCCCAGTCCCAGCCCCAGCATTTT | CASSYSQSQPQHF
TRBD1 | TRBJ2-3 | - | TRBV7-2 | TGTGCCAGCAGACCCGGGACAGGACGCACAGATACGCAGTATTTT | CASRPGTGRTDTQYF
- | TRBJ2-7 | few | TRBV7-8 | TGTGCCAGCAGCCACGTGGACATCCCCATGAGCGAGCAGTGCTTC | CASSHVDIPMSEQCF
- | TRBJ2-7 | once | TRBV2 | TGTGCCAGCAGGGAGGGACTCTCGAGCTCCTACGAGCAGTACTTC | CASREGLSSSYEQYF
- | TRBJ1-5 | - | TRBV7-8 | TGTGCCAGCAGCTTAGAGGCGGGGCAGGTCGGACAGCCCCAGCATTTT | CASSLEAGQVGQPQHF
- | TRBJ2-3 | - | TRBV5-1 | TGCGCCAGCAGCTTGCCAGGCCCTAGCACAGATACGCAGTATTTT | CASSLPGPSTDTQYF
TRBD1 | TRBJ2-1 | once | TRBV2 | TGTGCCAGCAACAGGGCAGGGGGCCTTGATGAGCAGTTCTTC | CASNRAGGLDEQFF
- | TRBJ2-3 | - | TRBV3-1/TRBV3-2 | TGTGCCAGCAGCGCCACCGGAGTGGGAGGAGATACGCAGTATTTT | CASSATGVGGDTQYF
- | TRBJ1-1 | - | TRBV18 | TGTGCCAGCTCACCGGACACCTACACTGAAGCTTTCTTT | CASSPDTYTEAFF
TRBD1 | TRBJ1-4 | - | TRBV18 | TGTGCCAGCTCACCGGGACAGAGGGGAAAAAATGAAAAACTGTTTTTT | CASSPGQRGKNEKLFF
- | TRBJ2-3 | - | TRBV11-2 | TGTGCCAGCAGCCCCGGGGGTCTTAGCACAGATACGCAGTATTTT | CASSPGGLSTDTQYF
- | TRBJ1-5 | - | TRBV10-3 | TGTGCCATCAGCGCGGGAGTTAGCAATCAGCCCCAGCATTTT | CAISAGVSNQPQHF
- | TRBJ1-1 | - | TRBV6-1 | TGTGCCAGCAGTGAAGCCGCGGGACTCGGTGAAGCTTTCTTT | CASSEAAGLGEAFF
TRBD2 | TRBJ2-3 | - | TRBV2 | TGTGCCAGCAGTGACCGGGGGGGCACAGATACGCAGTATTTT | CASSDRGGTDTQYF
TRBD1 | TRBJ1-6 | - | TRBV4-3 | TGCGCCAGCAGCCGCCGAACAGGGGGCTCTTATAATTCACCCCTCCACTTT | CASSRRTGGSYNSPLHF
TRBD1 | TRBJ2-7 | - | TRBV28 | TGTGCCAGCAGGACCGGGACAGGACTACGTGAGCAGTACTTC | CASRTGTGLREQYF
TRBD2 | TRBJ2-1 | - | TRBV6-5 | TGTGCCAGCAGCCCACTGTGGGGGGGGAACAATGAGCAGTTCTTC | CASSPLWGGNNEQFF
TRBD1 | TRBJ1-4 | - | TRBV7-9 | TGTGCCAGCAGCATAGCAGGGGGCCTTAATGAAAAACTGTTTTTT | CASSIAGGLNEKLFF
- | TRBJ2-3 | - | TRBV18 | TGTGCCAGCTCACCACTCCCTGGAGACACAGATACGCAGTATTTT | CASSPLPGDTDTQYF
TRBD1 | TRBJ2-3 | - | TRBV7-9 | TGTGCCAGCACCCCCGGGACAGGAGTCACAGATACGCAGTATTTT | CASTPGTGVTDTQYF
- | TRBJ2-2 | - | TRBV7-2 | TGTGCCAGCAGCGCCTCCAGGAAAAACACCGGGGAGCTGTTTTTT | CASSASRKNTGELFF
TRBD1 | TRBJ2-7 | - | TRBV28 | TGTGCCAGCAGGGTGCTGGGACAGGGGTCCTACGAGCAGTACTTC | CASRVLGQGSYEQYF
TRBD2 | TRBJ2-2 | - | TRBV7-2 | TGTGCCAGCAGCTTAAGTGTAGCGGGTGCGAACACCGGGGAGCTGTTTTTT | CASSLSVAGANTGELFF
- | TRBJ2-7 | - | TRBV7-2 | TGTGCCAGCAGCTTAGTTTTCCAGGTGGTCCCCGAGCAGTACTTC | CASSLVFQVVPEQYF
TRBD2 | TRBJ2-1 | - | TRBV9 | TGTGCCAGCAGTTCCAGAAGCGGGGGGGCCCACAATGAGCAGTTCTTC | CASSSRSGGAHNEQFF
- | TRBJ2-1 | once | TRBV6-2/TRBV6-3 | TGTGCCAGCAGCCACCGGGACTCCTACAATGAGCAGTTCTTC | CASSHRDSYNEQFF
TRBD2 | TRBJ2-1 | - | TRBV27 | TGTGCCAGCAGTTTCCAAGGGACTATCTTCGATGAGCAGTTCTTC | CASSFQGTIFDEQFF
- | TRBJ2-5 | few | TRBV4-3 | TGCGCCAGCAGCCACCACCCGGCAGCCAGGGGAGAGACCCAGTACTTC | CASSHHPAARGETQYF
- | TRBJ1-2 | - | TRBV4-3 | TGCGCCAGCAGCCAGATAAGTACGGGTAACTATGGCTACACCTTC | CASSQISTGNYGYTF